A single sample gave rise to the 6 T cell receptor beta chains below, sequenced in a study of OX40 agonist ivuxolimab in advanced cancers. Clones were sequenced by immunoSEQ multiplex PCR, and TCRdb holds only the in-frame ones, with some missing. The sample consists of about 73,000 clones, 84% of them appearing once. The specimen was CD4+ or CD8+ T cells sorted from blood, collected in a trial of the OX40 agonist ivuxolimab. These receptors all stem from an adult with an advanced solid tumor such as melanoma, head and neck, liver or kidney cancer.

This chain uses TRBV27 with TRBJ1-6; D remains unclear. CDR1 and CDR2 from the germline V gene are MNHEY and SMNVEV (reference sequence). The length of the CDR3 is 13 residues. V was pared by 2 bases and J by 7 bases, with 6 bases between. DNA for the CDR3: TGTGCCAGCAGTTTAGCCCTAAATTCACCCCTCCACTTT. Protein sequence: CASSLALNSPLHF.

The V gene is TRBV7-9, the J gene TRBJ2-5; 10 nucleotides line up with TRBD2. This CDR3 is built from 15 residues. Germline assignment: CDR1 SEHNR and CDR2 FQNEAQ (reference sequence). The V segment lost 4 bases and the J segment 5 bases; nucleotides outside the gene matches: 7. The CDR3 region is CASSYTTSGPETQYF. DNA of the CDR3: TGTGCCAGCAGCTACACGACTAGCGGGCCGGAGACCCAGTACTTC.

This clone was observed once. This sequence joins TRBV6-6 and TRBJ1-4; D not certain. The V and J ends lost 2 bases and 0 bases respectively, with 4 bases between them. The germline V gene encodes CDR1 MNHNY and CDR2 SVGAGI (reference sequence). The CDR3 extends over 14 amino acids. The CDR3 DNA reads TGTGCCAGCAGTTACGTTACAACTAATGAAAAACTGTTTTTT. It codes for CASSYVTTNEKLFF.

This chain links TRBV9 with TRBJ2-3; 12 nucleotides agree with TRBD1. The CDR3 covers 16 residues. Looked up from germline, CDR1 is SGDLS and CDR2 is YYNGEE. V shed 3 bases and J 6 bases; nucleotides not matched to a gene: 8. The CDR3 is CASSGPGQGAGDTQYF. In nucleotides, the CDR3 is TGTGCCAGCAGCGGGCCGGGACAGGGGGCAGGGGATACGCAGTATTTT.

This chain links TRBV6-1 with TRBJ1-5; 7 bases match TRBD1. With V trimmed by 6 bases and J by 1 base, 6 bases remained unmatched. CDR3 length: 15 residues. Germline-derived CDR1 and CDR2 are MNHNS and SASEGT. CDR3 nucleotides: TGTGCCAGCAGGGGAGGGGGCGGGAGCAATCAGCCCCAGCATTTT. This translates into CASRGGGGSNQPQHF.

The chain carries TRBV7-2 and TRBJ2-5, with D tentatively TRBD1 or TRBD2 (5 bases each). The length of the CDR3 is 15 residues. The germline V and J ends were trimmed by 5 bases and 2 bases, with 15 bases remaining between them. The germline CDR1 and CDR2 sequences are SGHTA and FQGNSA. The CDR3 spells CASSLSGGFQETQYF. CDR3 in DNA: TGTGCCAGCAGCCTTAGTGGGGGATTTCAAGAGACCCAGTACTTC. Full variable domain (rest looked up from reference TRBV7-2 and TRBJ2-5): GAGVSQSPSNKVTEKGKDVELRCDPISGHTALYWYRQSLGQGLEFLIYFQGNSAPDKSGLPSDRFSAERTGGSVSTLTIQRTQQEDSAVYLCASSLSGGFQETQYFGPGTRLLVL.